The 19 T cell receptor beta chains below were found in one sample sequenced in a study of siplizumab effects on memory and regulatory T cells. Repertoires were generated with immunoSEQ multiplex PCR, while TCRdb's copy carries only in-frame clones and drops some. The profile shows roughly 100,000 clones, under 95% of them singletons. Material for sequencing was CD8+ T cells sorted from blood. The source is a human donor in good health.

The V call is TRBV30, the J call TRBJ2-1; 7 bases fit TRBD2. Germline assignment: CDR1 GTSNPN and CDR2 SVGIG (reference sequence). This CDR3 region has 11 residues. V lost 5 bases, J lost 13 bases, and 8 bases stayed unmatched. In DNA, the CDR3 is TGTGCCTGGGCGGATAGCGGGTCCCAGTTCTTC. Its translation is CAWADSGSQFF.

The rearrangement links TRBV4-1 to TRBJ1-1; D uncertain. Trimming cost V 3 bases and J 11 bases, with 13 bases left between them. CDR1 and CDR2 from the germline V gene are MGHRA and YSYEKL. This CDR3 spans 12 amino acids. In DNA form, the CDR3 reads TGCGCCAGCAGCCAGGACCAATTGAGGGCTTTCTTT. Translating it yields CASSQDQLRAFF.

V gene TRBV6-1 combines with J gene TRBJ1-4, with TRBD1 as a possible D gene (5 bases). V was clipped by 0 bases and J by 14 bases, with 16 bases between them. The CDR3 totals 14 residues. Per germline, CDR1 MNHNS and CDR2 SASEGT. The CDR3, as DNA: TGTGCCAGCAGTGAAGCTGGGGGGGGAATTTGGCTGTTTTTT. This sequence encodes CASSEAGGGIWLFF.

The chain combines TRBV19 with TRBJ2-3; D is perhaps TRBD1 or TRBD2 (5 bases each). This CDR3 is 15 amino acids long. The V end lost 3 bases, the J end lost 0 bases, and 10 bases lay between the germline ends. Germline V lookup: CDR1 LNHDA, CDR2 SQIVND (reference sequence). In DNA form, the CDR3 reads TGTGCCAGTAGTATGGGGACGTCTAGCACAGATACGCAGTATTTT. Its translation is CASSMGTSSTDTQYF.

This sequence joins TRBV19 and TRBJ1-5; TRBD1 matches at 7 bases. CDR3 length: 15 amino acids. After removal of 6 bases from V and 2 bases from J, the junction contained 7 bases not matched to a gene. Germline CDR1 is LNHDA and CDR2 is SQIVND (reference sequence). CDR3: CASSTSGTGNQPQHF. Written as DNA, the CDR3 is TGTGCCAGTAGCACTTCGGGGACAGGCAATCAGCCCCAGCATTTT.

This clone came up once. This chain joins TRBV2 and TRBJ2-7; D gene uncertain. V lost 3 bases, J lost 1 base, and 7 bases lay in between. CDR1 SNHLY and CDR2 FYNNEI come from the germline V gene. This CDR3 is 13 amino acids long. The CDR3 DNA reads as TGTGCCAGCAGTGAGAGGTTTTCCTACGAGCAGTACTTC. Encoded protein: CASSERFSYEQYF.

This sequence joins TRBV19 and TRBJ1-2; 8 bases are a match to TRBD1. Germline V gene sequence: CDR1 LNHDA, CDR2 SQIVND (reference sequence). The CDR3 has 13 amino acids. The junction had 8 bases not matched to a gene; V was cut back by 10 bases and J by 4 bases. The CDR3 reads CATLDRDSYGYTF. The CDR3 nucleotides read TGTGCCACCCTGGACAGGGATAGCTATGGCTACACCTTC.

The chain links TRBV27 to TRBJ2-2; D not certain. Germline V gene data show CDR1 as MNHEY and CDR2 as SMNVEV (reference sequence). CDR3 length: 11 amino acids. V lost 3 bases to trimming and J lost 6 bases, with 2 bases between them. CDR3 DNA sequence: TGTGCCAGCAGTTTTTCCGGGGAGCTGTTTTTT. Protein sequence: CASSFSGELFF.

In its sample, this clone was seen a few times. The sample holds other DNA sequences that translate to the same CDR3. V is TRBV5-6 and J is TRBJ1-1; no firm D call. Trimming shortened V by 0 bases and J by 4 bases, and 7 bases separated the two germline ends. This CDR3 spans 13 amino acids. In germline, CDR1 is SGHDT, CDR2 YYEEEE. CDR3 residues: CASSLGGGTEAFF. For the CDR3, the DNA is TGTGCCAGCAGCTTGGGCGGAGGCACTGAAGCTTTCTTT.

V gene TRBV6-1 combines with J gene TRBJ2-3; D remains unclear. Looked up from germline, CDR1 is MNHNS and CDR2 is SASEGT. The CDR3 consists of 13 residues. Trimming cost V 6 bases and J 0 bases, with 7 bases left between them. The CDR3 loop is CASSTVSTDTQYF. As DNA, the CDR3 is TGTGCCAGCAGCACAGTTAGCACAGATACGCAGTATTTT.

This chain uses TRBV5-5 with TRBJ2-7; the D gene is possibly TRBD1 (5 bases). The CDR3 totals 15 residues. Trimming took 4 bases from V and 2 from J, leaving 16 bases between them. Germline-derived CDR1 and CDR2 are SGHKS and YYEKEE (reference sequence). The CDR3 sequence is CASSLPDSLPYEQYF. CDR3 sequence (DNA): TGTGCCAGCAGCCTCCCCGACAGCCTTCCCTACGAGCAGTACTTC.

This rearrangement joins TRBV7-3 to TRBJ2-5; D is perhaps TRBD2 (5 bases). Per germline, CDR1 SGHTA and CDR2 FQGTGA. The CDR3 length is 14 residues. Trimming stripped 5 bases from V and 5 bases from J, with 15 bases between. The DNA for the CDR3 is TGTGCCAGCAGCCCGGGGTTGGGCGAGGAGACCCAGTACTTC. This gives the protein CASSPGLGEETQYF.

The V call is TRBV20-1, the J call TRBJ1-1, with D perhaps matching TRBD1 (5 bases). V lost 6 bases and J lost 4, with 9 bases in between. The V gene's germline CDR1 is DFQATT and CDR2 SNEGSKA (reference sequence). This CDR3 contains 11 residues. The CDR3 coding sequence is TGCAGTGCAAGGGGCGTCACTGAAGCTTTCTTT. Amino acids: CSARGVTEAFF.

The chain joins TRBV7-9 to TRBJ2-7; D unclear. Germline loops: CDR1 SEHNR, CDR2 FQNEAQ (reference sequence). V was trimmed by 0 bases and J by 6 bases, leaving 6 bases between them. The CDR3 loop spans 12 amino acids. This chain's CDR3 is CASSLAVSEQYF. The CDR3 bases are TGTGCCAGCAGCTTAGCGGTGAGCGAGCAGTACTTC.

The DNA of the CDR3 is TGCGCCAGCAGCCAAGGCAGGGTGAACACCGGGGAGCTGTTTTTT. It specifies CASSQGRVNTGELFF. The chain recombines TRBV4-3 with TRBJ2-2, with D possibly matching TRBD1 (5 bases). This CDR3 contains 15 residues. V dropped 1 base and J dropped 1 base, with 7 bases sitting between them. The germline CDR1 and CDR2 sequences are LGHNA and YSLEER.

The chain recombines TRBV4-1 with TRBJ2-2; D unresolved. V was cut by 0 bases and J by 5 bases, with 7 bases left in between. CDR3 size: 14 residues. The germline V gene encodes CDR1 MGHRA and CDR2 YSYEKL. The CDR3 region has the DNA TGCGCCAGCAGCCAAGATTGGCATACCGGGGAGCTGTTTTTT. Residues: CASSQDWHTGELFF.

This clone was counted once. V is TRBV7-6 and J is TRBJ2-7; 8 bases line up with TRBD2. Germline lookup yields CDR1 SGHVS and CDR2 FNYEAQ. With 4 bases clipped from V and 2 bases from J, the junction kept 4 bases outside the gene matches. The CDR3 totals 14 residues. CDR3 residues: CASSSAGATYEQYF. CDR3 in DNA: TGTGCCAGCAGCTCAGCGGGAGCCACCTACGAGCAGTACTTC. Full variable domain (remainder filled in from reference TRBV7-6 and TRBJ2-7): GAGVSQSPRYKVTKRGQDVALRCDPISGHVSLYWYRQALGQGPEFLTYFNYEAQQDKSGLPNDRFSAERPEGSISTLTIQRTEQRDSAMYRCASSSAGATYEQYFGPGTRLTVT.

This sequence joins TRBV4-2 and TRBJ2-1, with unresolved D. The V gene lost 1 base and the J gene lost 7 bases, with 8 bases spanning the gap. The CDR3 contains 13 residues. The germline V gene has CDR1 LGHNA and CDR2 YNFKEQ. The CDR3 nucleotides read TGTGCCAGCAGCCAAGGAGGACGGAATGAGCAGTTCTTC. Amino acid sequence: CASSQGGRNEQFF.

The rearrangement links TRBV5-6 to TRBJ1-1, with D hard to call. This CDR3 is 16 amino acids long. Germline CDR1 reads SGHDT; CDR2 reads YYEEEE. Trimming took 2 bases from V and 5 from J, leaving 19 bases between them. The CDR3 sequence: CASSFATSGYITEAFF. The CDR3 nucleotides read TGTGCCAGCAGCTTCGCAACATCGGGGTACATTACTGAAGCTTTCTTT. Together with reference TRBV5-6 and TRBJ1-1, the CDR3 gives the full variable domain: DAGVTQSPTHLIKTRGQQVTLRCSPKSGHDTVSWYQQALGQGPQFIFQYYEEEERQRGNFPDRFSGHQFPNYSSELNVNALLLGDSALYLCASSFATSGYITEAFFGQGTRLTVV.